A selection of T cell receptor beta chains follows, all from one sample in a study of blood T cell repertoires in COVID-19. Sequenced by immunoSEQ multiplex PCR; TCRdb stores in-frame clones only, minus some. The sample consists of around 300,000 clones, approximately 89% of them appearing once. The sequencing input was peripheral blood. The source of these receptors is a woman aged 25 to 45 with COVID-19, enrolled during active disease. The CDR3 runs from the conserved cysteine through the conserved F or W. Fields, in order: V gene, J gene, D gene, clone size, CDR3 DNA, CDR3 protein. D genes are given only for firm matches. Only part of the rows carry a size: once, few, many, or a class if the clone is expanded.

>TRBV18|TRBJ1-3|.|once
TGTGCCAGCTCACCGTCAGAAGGGACTTCGAGGAACACCATATATTTT
CASSPSEGTSRNTIYF
>TRBV7-9|TRBJ1-2|.|few
TGTGCCAGCAGCCCCCCAAGCCAGGGCCCCTATGGCTACACCTTC
CASSPPSQGPYGYTF
>TRBV6-5|TRBJ2-4|.|.
TGTGCCAGCAGCCAGAGGGACATTCAGTACTTC
CASSQRDIQYF
>TRBV7-9|TRBJ2-7|TRBD1|.
TGTGCCAGCAGCAGCCCGGGACAGGGATTCTACGAGCAGTACTTC
CASSSPGQGFYEQYF
>TRBV7-6|TRBJ2-1|TRBD2|.
TGTGCCAGCAGCTTAGGGCTAGCGGGGAATGAGCAGTTCTTC
CASSLGLAGNEQFF
>TRBV11-3|TRBJ1-6|.|.
TGTGCCAGCAGCTCCATGAGCTCCTATAATTCACCCCTCCACTTT
CASSSMSSYNSPLHF
>TRBV7-6|TRBJ2-3|TRBD2|.
TGTGCCAGCAGCTCTGCTAGCGGGGTGCCCACAGATACGCAGTATTTT
CASSSASGVPTDTQYF
>TRBV14|TRBJ2-7|.|.
TGTGCCAGCAGCCACACCTACGAGCAGTACTTC
CASSHTYEQYF
>TRBV7-9|TRBJ2-1|TRBD2|.
TGTGCCGGAGCGGGGGGGAGTTATGAGCAGTTCTTC
CAGAGGSYEQFF
>TRBV24-1|TRBJ1-5|.|.
TGTGCCACCAGTGTGTTGCTCGGCAGGGCTTCTCCTAACTCTAGCAATCAGCCCCAGCATTTT
CATSVLLGRASPNSSNQPQHF
>TRBV4-1|TRBJ1-1|TRBD1|.
TGCGCCAGCAGCCAAGGTCCTTACCATGGGGCAGGGGGTTTGAACACTGAAGCTTTCTTT
CASSQGPYHGAGGLNTEAFF
>TRBV3-1/TRBV3-2|TRBJ2-5|.|.
TGTGCCAGCAGTGATCCCTCTGGATCCCTAGGAGAGACCCAGTACTTC
CASSDPSGSLGETQYF
>TRBV15|TRBJ1-6|.|few
TGTGCCACCAGCAGAGATATTGGGTCAGCGGGCTATGATTCACCCCTCCACTTT
CATSRDIGSAGYDSPLHF
>TRBV28|TRBJ2-5|.|.
TGTGCCAGCACCTTAAGGAATGATAGAGACTTAGGCCAGTACTTC
CASTLRNDRDLGQYF
>TRBV7-8|TRBJ2-1|TRBD2|once
TGTGCCAGCAGCTTAGATCGGCGGGGGGGTTACAATGAGCAGTTCTTC
CASSLDRRGGYNEQFF
>TRBV18|TRBJ2-2|.|.
TGTGCCAGCTCAACAATGGCACAGGTTGAAACCGGGGAGCTGTTTTTT
CASSTMAQVETGELFF
>TRBV10-3|TRBJ1-5|.|.
TGTGCCATCTTGTCGGAGGACCTTAAACGCAATCAGCCCCAGCATTTT
CAILSEDLKRNQPQHF
>TRBV7-9|TRBJ1-2|.|.
TGTGCCAGCAGCGTACTACAGGGAGTAAATGGCTACACCTTC
CASSVLQGVNGYTF
>TRBV7-6|TRBJ1-5|.|.
TGTGCCAGCAGCCCAAGCCCCCGACAGCCCCAGCATTTT
CASSPSPRQPQHF
>TRBV29-1|TRBJ1-2|.|once
TGCAGCGTATACTATTCGGGGGGGGCTGGCTACACCTTC
CSVYYSGGAGYTF
>TRBV2|TRBJ2-1|.|.
TGTGCCAGCGACCTCCCTCCAGGGGACAATGAGCAGTTCTTC
CASDLPPGDNEQFF
>TRBV6-2/TRBV6-3|TRBJ1-6|.|.
TGTGCCAGCAGTGGCCTCCTAGGGGATTCACCCCTCCACTTT
CASSGLLGDSPLHF
>TRBV21-1|TRBJ1-4|.|few
TGTGCCAGCACCCTTAGGATATTTGGAGAGAATGAAAAACTGTTTTTT
CASTLRIFGENEKLFF
>TRBV24-1|TRBJ1-5|TRBD1|once
TGTGCCACCAGTGAGGCAGGGGGAACTCAGCCCCAGCATTTT
CATSEAGGTQPQHF
>TRBV21-1|TRBJ1-5|.|.
TGTGCCAGCAGCAAACGCCTCAGGACAGGCGGTCAGCCCCAGCATTTT
CASSKRLRTGGQPQHF
>TRBV19|TRBJ2-2|TRBD1|.
TGTGCCAGTAGTGTCCACAGGGGGCGCGGGGAGCTGTTTTTT
CASSVHRGRGELFF
>TRBV12-3/TRBV12-4|TRBJ1-2|TRBD1|.
TGTGCCAGCAGACCAGGGGGCGCGCATGGCTACACCTTC
CASRPGGAHGYTF
>TRBV7-9|TRBJ2-3|.|few
TGTGCCAGCAGCCGAGAGAGCAGCACAGATACGCAGTATTTT
CASSRESSTDTQYF
>TRBV2|TRBJ1-6|TRBD1|once
TGTGCCAGCAGCCCCGAGACAGGGGGCTTATCACCCCTCCACTTT
CASSPETGGLSPLHF
>TRBV27|TRBJ1-4|.|.
TGTGCCAGCAGTATCTCCGGGGGTAATGAAAAACTGTTTTTT
CASSISGGNEKLFF
>TRBV25-1|TRBJ2-2|.|.
TGTGCCAGCAGCCCTAGAAGGAACACCGGGGAGCTGTTTTTT
CASSPRRNTGELFF
>TRBV14|TRBJ1-4|.|.
TGTGCCAGCAGCCAAGAACACAGGGAGCGAAAACTGTTTTTT
CASSQEHRERKLFF
>TRBV20-1|TRBJ2-1|.|.
TGCAGTGCTGTGCCAAGAGGGGAGCAGTTCTTC
CSAVPRGEQFF
>TRBV7-9|TRBJ2-2|.|once
TGTGCCAGCAGCTTAGCGAGGGCAGCCTCGAACACCGGGGAGCTGTTTTTT
CASSLARAASNTGELFF
>TRBV6-5|TRBJ2-7|TRBD1|once
TGTGCCAGCAGCTATACCGGGACAGAGGCAGAGCAGTACTTC
CASSYTGTEAEQYF
>TRBV7-4|TRBJ1-1|TRBD1|.
TGTGCCAGCAGCTTAGGTTCTCTCGCCGTCAGGGGGTGTGACACTGAAGCTTTCTTT
CASSLGSLAVRGCDTEAFF
>TRBV5-1|TRBJ1-1|.|.
TGCGCCAGCAGCTTTACTACTTTGACCACTGAAGCTTTCTTT
CASSFTTLTTEAFF
>TRBV7-2|TRBJ1-2|.|once
TGTGCCAGCAGCTTAGGCAGTCAGTATGGCTACACCTTC
CASSLGSQYGYTF
>TRBV7-9|TRBJ1-4|.|.
TGTGCCAGCAGCCCGAGGACGGGGGAAAAACTGTTTTTT
CASSPRTGEKLFF
>TRBV5-6|TRBJ1-2|TRBD1|.
TGTGCCAGCAGCGCCGGGACAGGGTGGTATGGCTACACCTTC
CASSAGTGWYGYTF
>TRBV19|TRBJ1-5|.|.
TGTGCCAGTAGTTTCAATAGCAATCAGCCCCAGCATTTT
CASSFNSNQPQHF
>TRBV5-6|TRBJ2-1|TRBD2|.
TGTGCCAGCAGCGCAGGACTAGTTAATGAGCAGTTCTTC
CASSAGLVNEQFF
>TRBV7-9|TRBJ1-4|.|.
TGTGCCAGCAGCTCAGAAAAACTGTTTTTT
CASSSEKLFF
>TRBV6-6|TRBJ2-5|.|.
TGTGCCAGCAGCTCTCCCCGGGCCAGGGAAGAGACCCAGTACTTC
CASSSPRAREETQYF
>TRBV5-1|TRBJ2-2|TRBD1|.
TGCGCCAGCAGCGGAGGAACGGGACAGGGGTCCGGGGAGCTGTTTTTT
CASSGGTGQGSGELFF
>TRBV27|TRBJ2-2|TRBD2|once
TGTGCCAGCAGTCAGGGACTAGCTGGCGGGGAGCTGTTTTTT
CASSQGLAGGELFF
>TRBV3-1/TRBV3-2|TRBJ2-3|.|.
TGTGCCAGCAGCCCCGCCAGAGGAGGGGCTTGGGATACGCAGTATTTT
CASSPARGGAWDTQYF
>TRBV6-5|TRBJ2-7|TRBD2|once
TGTGCCAGCGGTACTAGCGGGGTCTACGAGCAGTACTTC
CASGTSGVYEQYF
>TRBV6-6|TRBJ2-7|.|.
TGTGCCAGCAGTTACTCGACGCAGAGGAGCGAGCAGTACTTC
CASSYSTQRSEQYF
>TRBV18|TRBJ1-2|TRBD1|.
TGTGCCAGCTCACCTGGACAGGGGACTGATGGCTACACCTTC
CASSPGQGTDGYTF
>TRBV4-1|TRBJ1-3|.|.
TGCGCCAGCGGGGGGGGTTCAGGAAACACCATATATTTT
CASGGGSGNTIYF
>TRBV18|TRBJ1-5|TRBD1|.
TGTGCCAGCTCACCTGGACAGGGCAATCAGCCCCAGCATTTT
CASSPGQGNQPQHF
>TRBV5-1|TRBJ2-5|TRBD1|.
TGCGCCAGCAGCTCACTTGACAGGGAAGGAGAGACCCAGTACTTC
CASSSLDREGETQYF